This T cell receptor (beta chain) originates from a study of blood T cell repertoires in COVID-19. Authors' analysis steps: Amplifying reference gene primers gave estimates of nucleated cell counts. The assay was immunoSEQ multiplex PCR, and TCRdb's table has in-frame clones only and misses some. V, J and clone size are those of that table, while D and trimming were read from the DNA. The top ten hold 4.5% to 6.5% of the sample, which has some 320,000 clones, roughly 90% seen once. The germline V and J ends were trimmed by 6 bases and 4 bases, with 8 bases remaining between them. The germline V gene encodes CDR1 LNHDA and CDR2 SQIVND (reference sequence). This CDR3 comprises 12 residues.

The clonotype comes from a man between 60 and 75 years old who had recovered from COVID-19. V and J are TRBV19 and TRBJ2-3; a possible D gene is TRBD1 (6 bases). The specimen was PBMCs or T cells enriched from blood (not recorded which). The CDR3 nucleotides are TGTGCCAGTAGACAGGGTCCAGATACGCAGTATTTT. Translating gives CASRQGPDTQYF.